What follows are 3 T cell receptor beta chains derived from one specimen sequenced in a study of blood T cell repertoires in COVID-19. The protocol was immunoSEQ multiplex PCR, while the TCRdb copy is restricted to in-frame clones and leaves out a portion. The profile shows roughly 150,000 clones, approximately 92% of them singletons. Sequenced sample: peripheral blood. These TCRs come from a man between 18 and 29 years old with COVID-19, enrolled during active disease.

The chain carries TRBV5-5 and TRBJ1-2; D call uncertain. V was clipped by 2 bases and J by 14 bases, with 16 bases between them. CDR1 and CDR2 (germline): SGHKS, YYEKEE (reference sequence). The CDR3 has 12 residues. The CDR3 DNA follows: TGTGCCAGCAGCTTATTACTCTACGACGGGACCTTC. It translates to CASSLLLYDGTF.

The chain recombines TRBV12-3 or TRBV12-4 with TRBJ2-7; 10 bases fit TRBD2. The V gene end was trimmed by 5 bases and the J gene end by 6 bases; junction bases not matched to a gene: 4. The CDR3 is 13 amino acids. CDR3 residues: CASSRAGGSEQYF. CDR3 DNA: TGTGCCAGCAGTCGAGCGGGAGGGTCCGAGCAGTACTTC.

V is TRBV7-8 and J is TRBJ2-2; TRBD2 aligns across 12 bases. Trimming took 2 bases from V and 4 from J; bases not matched to a gene: 8. This CDR3 spans 18 amino acids. Germline V gene lookup returns CDR1 SGHVS and CDR2 FQNEAQ. CDR3 DNA: TGTGCCAGCAGCTTAAGGGGCCTAGCGGGAGGGGGCACCGGGGAGCTGTTTTTT. Protein sequence: CASSLRGLAGGGTGELFF.